This T cell receptor beta chain emerged from a study of blood T cells in healthy people across ages (dated by TCRdb to the mid-2010s). About the investigation overall: Template switching captured roughly one uniquely barcoded TCR beta cDNA molecule per two T cells in model experiments. To avoid experimental bias, donors of different ages were spread randomly across the sequencing lanes. The donors were divided into four age groups: young (average around 17 years), middle-aged (under 40), aged (approximately 62) and long-lived (82). The study measured age-related changes in TCR beta repertoire diversity using deep sequencing normalized with unique cDNA molecular identifiers. Two additional independent replicas of 1 million unique cDNA reads from the same blood draw were analyzed for two donors (one aged 18 to 30 and one aged 80 or older).

General study outcomes and caveats: Donor CMV infection status was unknown, potentially confounding age-related changes in expanded clonotypes. Compared with the aged group, the long-lived group had more naive CD4+ T cells, fewer expanded clones and increased TCR diversity, a pattern suggesting age selection. Because profiling used bulk unsorted PBMCs, naive and antigen-experienced compartments could not be compared conclusively. The percentage of naive T cells measured by flow cytometry correlated strongly with observed TCR beta diversity. Observed TCR beta diversity per million T cells fell roughly linearly with age, and a significant reduction was already apparent by age around 40. Estimates of total diversity based on one million sequenced T cells were considered lower bounds and underestimates.

From the cysteine through the phenylalanine, the CDR3 covers 14 amino acids. The entry retains the CDR3 DNA only, 42 bases that are in frame from base 1. Looking up the germline V gene yields CDR1 ENHRY and CDR2 SYGVKD. A distance of 12 bases separates the germline ends of V and J, which lose 2 bases and 7 bases respectively. Library construction relied on 5' RACE. The reads were generated on an Illumina HiSeq 2500. A second PCR of about 6 to 12 cycles was run with a J-beta primer mix and a sample-barcoded 5' primer. A unique molecular identifier was introduced onto each TCR beta cDNA molecule by a template-switch 5' adaptor carrying 12 random nucleotides. At least 2.5 million CDR3-containing paired-end reads were obtained from each sample. All of the RNA was converted into first-strand cDNA using the Mint cDNA synthesis kit, with a TRBC-specific oligonucleotide serving as the primer. Following uracil-DNA glycosylase treatment, a first 18-cycle PCR with universal primers M1SS and BC2_uni_R was performed on all cDNA. The authors' analysis ran thus. For normalization, 1 million high-quality reads, each with a distinct molecular identifier, were randomly selected from each sample. Instead of being binned into consensus sequences, reads that shared molecular identifiers were thrown out. MiTCR, set to a Q25 quality threshold and the strictest error-elimination algorithm, was used for CDR3 identification, clonotype clustering and error correction. A nonparametric unseen species model with Euler transformation was used to estimate a lower bound on total TCR beta diversity. TCRdb ran its own pipeline on the public reads, namely fastp trimming at Q25 and MiXCR clone calling, and kept in-frame beta chains. All rows with the same CDR3 protein become a single entry with the most common DNA and genes. The V and J calls reflect TCRdb's pipeline rather than the authors' work. The sample has 650,000 to 800,000 distinct CDR3 sequences on record, around 42% of them singletons. Roughly 19% of the sample rests with the top ten.

Of note for this clonotype: This receptor's antigen is unknown. No base qualities exist here, and no much larger clone lies one base off it.

Systemically healthy Caucasian individuals from Russia, 35 to 50 in total and aged roughly 6 to 90 years, were included as donors. Ten milliliters of peripheral blood were drawn from each donor into EDTA-treated Vacutainer tubes. Ficoll-Paque density-gradient centrifugation was used to isolate PBMCs, with at least 7 million per sample. Total RNA, at least 6 micrograms per sample, was extracted from PBMCs with Trizol reagent. For every donor, flow cytometry on a PBMC aliquot measured the percentage of naive CD45RAhigh/CD27high T cells. Input material: blood. This chain is built from TRBV10-3 and TRBJ1-5, with a tentative D gene TRBD1 over 5 matching bases. This receptor was identified in a man in his 60s in good health. CDR3 protein: CAISEQRGTQPQHF. The DNA sequence is given as TGTGCCATCAGTGAGCAACGGGGGACCCAGCCCCAGCATTTT.